This T cell receptor beta chain was obtained from a study of T cells in localized non-small cell lung cancer. Libraries were prepared by immunoSEQ multiplex PCR; TCRdb keeps only in-frame clonotypes and omits some of them. The sample lists some 56,000 clones, just over 85% occurring once. Trimming cost V 0 bases and J 6 bases, with 12 bases left between them. CDR1 is SGDLS, CDR2 YYNGEE, per germline. There are 15 residues in the CDR3. Sequenced here: peripheral blood, sampled before any cancer treatment. The receptor was derived from a woman aged 40-75 years with stage I lung adenocarcinoma. The chain has TRBV9 and TRBJ2-2; a possible D gene is TRBD2 (5 bases). The CDR3 nucleotides read TGTGCCAGCAGCGTAGGTGTTAGCGTTGCCGGGGAGCTGTTTTTT. Translated: CASSVGVSVAGELFF.